The following is a TCR beta chain sequence with its context. Its antigen is as yet unknown. The sample is drawn from a study of spatial heterogeneity in lung cancer. In the study overall: More beta-chain than alpha-chain sequences were consistently detected.

Study observations and caveats: Mutation tallies in tumors tracked expanded intratumoral alpha and beta TCR counts. Of tumor T cells, an estimated coverage of around 7% was reached for alpha chains and roughly 12% for beta chains.

Time point reported: sample taken at primary tumor resection. The authors sequenced whole RNA from tumor, nontumor lung or frozen PBMC without sorting. CDR1 SQVTM and CDR2 ANQGSEA come from the germline V gene. Trimming removed 2 bases at V and 5 bases at J, with 9 bases between. CDR3 length: 12 residues. Using its own MiXCR run on the 5' RACE reads, TCRdb lists one record per CDR3 protein. The repertoire holds about 4,900 distinct CDR3 sequences, with 31% as singletons. The chain uses TRBV29-1 and TRBJ1-1, with D possibly TRBD1 on 5 matching bases. The clonotype comes from a male donor with early-stage non-small cell lung cancer. The sequencing used lung tumor tissue, collected at surgery. The CDR3 DNA sequence: TGCAGCGTTGAAAGGGGACGGACTGAAGCTTTCTTT. Protein: CSVERGRTEAFF.